This T cell receptor beta chain was sequenced during a study of cytomegalovirus exposure and HLA in healthy donors (dated by TCRdb to about 2017). About the full investigation: In an earlier analysis of about 560 of the donors, around 290 Gb of sequence data and approximately 100 million unique TCR beta sequences from about 190 million T cells were reported. An early release covering approximately 600 HLA-typed donors comprised 300 to 350 gigabases of sequencing data and 85 million to 100 million unique TCR sequences. Among the roughly 370 genotyped donors, under 90% belonged to the genetic ancestry cluster associated with self-reported Caucasian donors. The aim of the study was to test whether cataloging public T cell receptors could identify signatures of past pathogen exposure. The T cell repertoires of some 700 subjects were profiled by immunosequencing and related to cytomegalovirus serostatus. Besides the first cohort of under 700 subjects, a separate validation cohort made up of around 120 different subjects was used. The study combined high-throughput TCR immunosequencing, statistical association of individual TCRs with disease status, and machine learning to predict cytomegalovirus infection status. A later analysis re-analyzed previously published TCR beta repertoires from several hundred donors and added high-resolution HLA genotyping to study TCR occurrence patterns. Rather than drawing on any new phenotypic data, the later analysis identified candidate immune exposures from TCR beta sequences and the way those sequences occurred across donors. An earlier analysis of 587 of the donors used high-throughput TCR beta sequencing to judge whether each TCR beta V gene segment behaved as functional or pseudogenic. Alongside the repertoire data, information on donor age, sex, ethnicity and CMV serostatus was compiled. A later genetic analysis took genome-wide SNP genotypes for about 55% of the 666 donors and used that subset as a discovery cohort. Every repertoire in the discovery cohort had been generated on one and the same sequencing platform. HLA typing covered class I and class II loci at four-digit resolution. Typing coverage differed by locus: A, B, C, DRB1 and DQB1 were typed in roughly 620-640 donors, DQA1 in around 500, DPA1 in 600 to 610, and DPB1 in roughly 450. Several DR-DQ haplotypes were handled as single units for association and clustering because linkage in the cohort was strong. On average, roughly 240,000 unique TCR beta nucleotide sequences were sequenced per donor among 350 to 400 genotyped donors of the cohort, with roughly 19% of those sequences being non-productive.

The cohort consisted of 650 to 850 healthy bone marrow donors. All cohort members were sampled while nominally healthy, although unrecorded immune exposures were likely present. The donor tested CMV seropositive and was one of the 289 seropositive cohort members. Every donor gave a peripheral blood sample, and the peripheral blood mononuclear cells from that sample were used for TCR beta sequencing. The Qiagen DNeasy Blood Extraction Kit was used to extract genomic DNA from the blood cell samples. The library was obtained by the immunoSEQ multiplex PCR assay. For the multiplex PCR, a mixture combining 60 forward primers for TCR Vbeta segments and 13 reverse primers for TCR Jbeta segments was used. Amplification of the CDR3 region of rearranged TCR beta genes was performed with a multiplex PCR assay on genomic DNA. The amplified TCR beta libraries were sequenced on the Illumina HiSeq System as 87-base-pair reads. In the paper's pipeline: Across the 500 to 750 repertoires, a later analysis counted some 80 million unique TCR beta chains, around 10 million of which were shared by at least two donors. To remove PCR and sequencing errors, raw reads were error-corrected and collapsed into unique sequences using a nearest-neighbor algorithm that merged closely related sequences. CDR3 sequences were aligned to IMGT reference sequences to assign V, D and J gene segments. For a sequence to be retained, a match of at least six nucleotides to both a V gene segment and a J gene segment was required. Rearrangements were classified as productive when the CDR3 lacked stop codons and remained in frame with V and J, and all other rearrangements were classified as non-productive. Following IMGT convention, CDR3 was defined as the stretch from the second conserved V-encoded cysteine up to the conserved J-encoded phenylalanine. In an earlier analysis of 500 to 650 of the donors, sequences lacking an unambiguous match to a single V gene segment were excluded. In an earlier analysis of about 590 of the donors, a V segment was called functional when productive rearrangements were above 56.7%, and segregating when the standard deviation between donors exceeded 5%. A statistical classification framework was developed to diagnose cytomegalovirus status using the catalog of TCR beta chain sequences. A later analysis assigned V and J genes by comparing TCR nucleotide sequences with IMGT/GENE-DB human TR gene sequences. A later analysis assigned CDR3 sequences and most-parsimonious VDJ recombination scenarios with the TCRdist pipeline. In a later analysis, every TCR beta chain was defined by the combination of its CDR3 amino acid sequence and its V-gene family, and reads without a unique V-gene family were dropped. As a way to deal with suspected cross-contamination and a sequencing artifact, a later analysis dropped more than 500 nucleotide sequences that were highly shared and had low generation probability. In a later analysis, a clonal expansion index was calculated for each public chain from normalized within-repertoire ranks of inferred template counts. Generation probabilities in a later analysis came from a VDJ recombination model fitted to out-of-frame rearrangements, and those results were checked against IGoR. A later analysis scored TCR-TCR, TCR-HLA and TCR-CMV co-occurrence with hypergeometric tests, applying a repertoire-size bias correction to TCR pairs. To estimate false discovery rates, a later analysis permuted the HLA or CMV assignments 20 times. A later analysis grouped co-occurring TCRs with DBSCAN, adding TCRdist sequence similarity when clustering within HLA-allele-positive subsets. Co-occurrence clustering excluded repertoires with fewer than 30,000 or more than 120,000 public chains, plus five with anomalous nucleotide sharing. TCRdb re-hosts the immuneACCESS table, in-frame sequences only. Its copies lack some clones; in the studies checked, an unresolved V gene accounts for under half of them, and the cause for the rest is not known. That table is the source of V, J and clone size, and D and trimming were worked out from the DNA. For this sample the table gives more than 85,000 clones, of which roughly a tenth were detected only once. The ten largest clones take up around 4.9% of the sample.

Relative to germline, V is missing 7 bases and J is missing 5 bases, with 8 bases of the junction outside any gene match. CDR1 and CDR2 (MDHEN, SYDVKM) derive from the germline V gene. The CDR3 starts with the cysteine, ends with the phenylalanine, and has 14 residues. The CDR3 DNA has 42 bases and is translated from base 1. Comment on this clone: Its target antigen remains unknown. Nothing much larger sits one base from this clone, and base qualities are not available.

Study-wide conclusions, independent of this receptor: In a later analysis, most CMV-associated TCR beta chains were found to appear HLA-restricted, with HLA associations seemingly driven largely by CMV exposure. According to the authors, the approach could potentially be generalized to other disease states and immunological phenotypes. The study gave a list of 150 to 200 TCR beta chains associated with cytomegalovirus. The only immune exposure information available for the cohort was CMV serostatus. When HLA alleles, especially DR and DQ, strongly co-occurred, TCR associations were difficult to assign to individual alleles. In a later genetic analysis, a missense DCLRE1C variant was associated with V-gene and J-gene trimming of TCR beta chains, and the association was replicated in an independent cohort. A later genetic analysis reported fewer N-insertions in productive TCRs among donors in an Asian-associated ancestry cluster than the approximately 700-donor mean. Presence/absence analyses assumed roughly uniform sequencing depth across donors, an assumption that may not hold. Most TCR sequences were observed very rarely across donors, whereas some public TCRs were present in many individuals. A further reported finding was that TCR beta sequences accurately predicted the HLA-A and HLA-B alleles for most subjects in the first cohort. Roughly 17 rarely observed V segments, including chromosome 9 orphons, were excluded from the earlier analysis of about 500 of the donors because counts were too low. Because HLA typing was unavailable for some donors at each locus, only the typed subset was used in association tests. The classifier was reported to diagnose cytomegalovirus status with high specificity and sensitivity in both the original cohort and the validation cohort. Correlated functional status among segregating V segments might reflect linkage disequilibrium, but an unknown experimental factor could not be ruled out. A few of the identified cytomegalovirus-associated TCR beta chains were confirmed in vitro to be specific for cytomegalovirus antigens. A later analysis reported that several top co-occurrence clusters appeared linked to parvovirus B19, influenza, CMV and Epstein-Barr virus. A later analysis found that TCR association rates varied across HLA loci, with DRB1 alleles showing the most associated TCRs and HLA-C alleles the fewest. In this cohort, only TCR beta chains were sequenced, and detectable features were limited by the absence of alpha or paired-chain data. In a later analysis, 16,951 TCR beta sequences were associated with specific HLA alleles at a false discovery rate of 0.05. The sequencing pipeline was judged likely to have produced a cluster of highly shared sequence variants as a technical artifact. In a later analysis, HLA-associated TCR beta chains showed more clonal expansion and lower generation probabilities than non-associated chains that were equally common. Broadly in line with IMGT annotations, most TCR beta V segments showed up in productive rearrangements about 90% or about 30% of the time in an earlier analysis of around 600 of the donors. Some IMGT-functional V segments, including TRBV6-2 and TRBV6-3, could not be distinguished by the 87-base-pair reads and were therefore excluded.

The source of this sequence is a man aged 50 or older in good health and CMV-seropositive. The V and J segments used are TRBV28 and TRBJ2-7; 10 junctional bases match TRBD2. Sequenced input: PBMCs. The CDR3 is CASITTSGSHEQYF. At the DNA level, the sequence is TGTGCCAGCATCACGACTAGCGGGTCCCACGAGCAGTACTTC.